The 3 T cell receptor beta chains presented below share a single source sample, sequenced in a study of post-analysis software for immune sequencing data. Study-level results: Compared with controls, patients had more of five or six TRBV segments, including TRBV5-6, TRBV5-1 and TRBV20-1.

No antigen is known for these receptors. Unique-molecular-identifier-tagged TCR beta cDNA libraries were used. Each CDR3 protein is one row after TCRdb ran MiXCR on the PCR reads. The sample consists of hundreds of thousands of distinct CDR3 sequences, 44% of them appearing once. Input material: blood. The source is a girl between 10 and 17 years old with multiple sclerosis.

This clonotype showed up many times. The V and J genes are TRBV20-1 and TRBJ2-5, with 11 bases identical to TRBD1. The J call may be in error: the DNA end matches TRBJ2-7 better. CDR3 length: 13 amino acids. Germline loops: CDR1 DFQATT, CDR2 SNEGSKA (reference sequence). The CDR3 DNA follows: TGCAGTGCGGTGGGACAGGGGGATAACGAGCAGTACTTC. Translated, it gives CSAVGQGDNEQYF.

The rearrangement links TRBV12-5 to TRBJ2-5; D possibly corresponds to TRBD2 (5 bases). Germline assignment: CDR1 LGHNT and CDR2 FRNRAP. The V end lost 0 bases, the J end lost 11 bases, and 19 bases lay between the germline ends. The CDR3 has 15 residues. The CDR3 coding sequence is TGTGCTAGTGGTTTGGTACTTGGCACCGCCGGGGAGCAGTACTTC. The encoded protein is CASGLVLGTAGEQYF.

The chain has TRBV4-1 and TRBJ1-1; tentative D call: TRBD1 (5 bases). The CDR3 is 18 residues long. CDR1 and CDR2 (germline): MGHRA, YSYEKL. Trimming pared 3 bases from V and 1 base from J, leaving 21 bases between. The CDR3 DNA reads TGCGCCAGCAGCCACCCTAGGGCCAAAGGGGAGAAGAACACTGAAGCTTTCTTT. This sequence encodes CASSHPRAKGEKNTEAFF.